This T cell receptor beta chain was sequenced in a study of CD8 T cells in Susac syndrome. In blood CD8+ and CD4+ T cells, TCR beta underwent sequencing. Germline loops: CDR1 DFQATT, CDR2 SNEGSKA (reference sequence). The CDR3 length is 14 residues. With 6 bases clipped from V and 6 bases from J, the junction kept 8 bases outside the gene matches. With random hexamers, about 0.45 to 1 ug RNA was reverse transcribed. A single record per CDR3 protein comes from TCRdb applying MiXCR to the immunoSEQ multiplex PCR reads. The sample gives approximately 200,000 distinct CDR3 sequences, 95% of which show up once; around 0.08% is in the top ten.

This chain connects TRBV20-1 to TRBJ1-6, with 7 bases that match TRBD1. This TCR came from a human donor with multiple sclerosis. Sequencing was carried out using CD4+ T cells from PBMCs. CDR3 in DNA: TGCAGTGCCACACGGACAGGACTTAATTCACCCCTCCACTTT. This translates into CSATRTGLNSPLHF.